This T cell receptor (beta chain) comes out of a study of post-analysis software for immune sequencing data. Turning to the study itself: Relapsing-remitting, secondary progressive and progressive-relapsing forms made up the multiple sclerosis disease courses.

About this clonotype: What it binds is not known.

This CDR3 is 15 amino acids long. With V trimmed by 7 bases and J by 1 base, 6 bases remained unmatched. cDNA libraries for TCR beta contained unique molecular identifiers. From around 1 to 10 million T cells, 500,000 or so cDNA molecules were obtained. TCRdb fed the PCR reads into MiXCR, producing one record per CDR3 protein. Of hundreds of thousands of distinct CDR3 sequences in the sample, 25% to 30% were seen once. General study findings and limits: Controls had lower frequencies than patients of about 5 TRBV segments, which included TRBV5-6, TRBV5-1 and TRBV20-1. Comparison with controls showed significantly lower normalized Chao1 diversity in multiple sclerosis patients.

This chain links TRBV12-3 or TRBV12-4 with TRBJ2-1; 8 positions match TRBD2. The sequenced material came from blood. The source of this sequence is a girl aged 10 to 17 with multiple sclerosis. DNA of the CDR3: TGTGCCAGCAATCGAGGCGGGGGGTCCTACAATGAGCAGTTCTTC. As protein: CASNRGGGSYNEQFF.